What follows are 28 T cell receptor beta chains derived from one specimen sequenced in a study of tumor-infiltrating lymphocytes in primary liver carcinoma. Production of TCR beta cDNA used 400 to 600 ng total RNA together with a constant-region primer. TCR beta libraries came from three nested multiplex PCR rounds using slightly modified ARM-PCR. Amplification in the first two PCR rounds was performed using TRBV1-TRBV30 forward primers and a C-beta reverse primer for 10 cycles each. TCRdb passed the multiplex PCR reads through MiXCR, listing each CDR3 protein once. The table lists about 30,000 distinct CDR3 sequences, roughly two thirds of them singletons, with 25% to 35% in the top ten. The source material, 20-30 mg of unsorted bulk tissue, was used to co-extract RNA and DNA. The sequencing input was liver tumor tissue from sampling region 3. Subset specified: tumor region T3, left-lateral pole. The receptor source for this set is a woman in her 30s with primary liver carcinoma and hepatitis B virus infection.

Concerning this clonotype itself: One base away lies a much larger clone, so this may be a sequencing read error. The chain has TRBV12-3 or TRBV12-4 and TRBJ1-5; D is unresolved. The CDR3 spans 13 residues. CDR3 sequence reads: CASSLLGSLLQHF. CDR3 coding DNA: TGTGCCAGTAGTTTGCTGGGGTCTCTGCTCCAGCATTTT.

The chain joins TRBV29-1 to TRBJ2-3; TRBD2 matches 10 bases. This CDR3 has 16 residues. Germline CDR1 and CDR2: SQVTM and ANQGSEA. CDR3 DNA sequence: TGCACTGCCTCCCGGGCTAGCGGGAGTAGACCAGATACGCAGTATTTT. Protein sequence: CTASRASGSRPDTQYF.

On this clonotype itself: The CDR3 does not close with the conserved phenylalanine or tryptophan, likely indicating a read error. The chain recombines TRBV4-1 with TRBJ1-1; tentatively, D is TRBD1 (5 bases). CDR1 and CDR2 from the germline V gene are MGHRA and YSYEKL. CDR3 length: 15 residues. CDR3 amino acids: CASSQEGAMNTEAFS. The CDR3 DNA sequence: TGCGCCAGCAGCCAAGAAGGGGCGATGAATACTGAAGCTTTCTCT.

Details on this clonotype: A read error may account for a junction end that differs from germline. The V call is TRBV10-3, the J call TRBJ1-3; no reliable D call. The CDR3 totals 14 residues. Germline-derived CDR1 and CDR2 are ENHRY and SYGVKD. Here the CDR3 DNA reads TGTGCCATCAGTGAGTCAGTCTCTGGAAACACCATTTGTTTT. It is translated as CAISESVSGNTICF.

Of note for this clonotype: A read error is likely, as this CDR3 ends without the conserved phenylalanine or tryptophan. This chain uses TRBV29-1 with TRBJ2-1; D is unclear. CDR1 and CDR2 from the germline V gene are SQVTM and ANQGSEA. The CDR3 sequence is 12 residues long. CDR3 sequence (DNA): TGTAGCATCCTAAGGGACTACAATGAGCAGTTCTAC. Translation: CSILRDYNEQFY.

This clonotype was seen a handful of times. The conserved final phenylalanine or tryptophan is absent from the CDR3, which likely points to a read error. The chain is built from TRBV12-3 or TRBV12-4 and TRBJ2-5, with no clear D. V shed 8 bases and J shed 5 bases, with 18 bases lying between them. The CDR3 loop spans 14 amino acids. For the CDR3, the DNA is TGTGCCAGCGGTTCGCTAGTGCTTTTTGAGACCCAGTACCTC. Translation: CASGSLVLFETQYL.

About this clonotype: The junction and the germline gene differ at one end; a read error may be behind it. The gene calls are TRBV11-3 and TRBJ2-7; 7 nucleotides align to TRBD1. Germline V gene data show CDR1 as SGHNT and CDR2 as YENEEA. The CDR3 loop spans 16 amino acids. The CDR3: CASSRRDRDCSYGQYF. CDR3 coding DNA: TGTGCCAGCAGCCGCCGGGACAGAGATTGCTCCTACGGGCAGTACTTC.

V and J are TRBV11-2 and TRBJ2-2; D gene ambiguous. CDR1 is SGHAT, CDR2 FQNNGV, per germline. The V end lost 5 bases, the J end lost 4 bases, and 17 bases lay between the germline ends. This CDR3 spans 16 amino acids. CDR3 in DNA: TGTGCCAGCAGCCCTGATCCCCCATTGAGCACCGGGGAGCTGTTTTTT. Its protein product is CASSPDPPLSTGELFF.

The V call is TRBV29-1, the J call TRBJ1-1, with 8 bases matching TRBD1. CDR1 and CDR2 (germline): SQVTM, ANQGSEA. This CDR3 is 13 amino acids long. The J segment lost 6 bases and the V segment lost 4 bases, leaving 7 bases of the junction unmatched. The CDR3, as DNA: TGCAGCGTTGTAGGACAGGGTTTGGCTGAAGCTTTCTTT. Amino acids: CSVVGQGLAEAFF.

Comment on this clonotype: One end of the junction does not line up with germline, which may come from a read error. V gene TRBV30 combines with J gene TRBJ1-2; D unresolved. The CDR3 covers 15 residues. Per the germline V gene, CDR1 is GTSNPN and CDR2 is SVGIG (reference sequence). CDR3 region: CAWGTSRGRVYGYTF. CDR3 coding DNA: TGTGCCTGGGGTACTAGTCGGGGTAGAGTCTATGGCTACACTTTC.

Ten or more counts support this clonotype. This chain joins TRBV11-2 and TRBJ2-7; no definite D call. Trimming removed 4 bases at V and 7 bases at J, with 20 bases between. Germline assignment: CDR1 SGHAT and CDR2 FQNNGV. The CDR3 length is 15 residues. The CDR3 DNA reads TGTGCCAGCAGCTCCTCCCCCTCCTTAGGAAGTGAGCAGTACTTC. As protein: CASSSSPSLGSEQYF.

This clonotype was found a few times. Since a much larger clone is just one base distant, this may be a read error. The J gene is TRBJ2-3, the V gene TRBV11-2; TRBD2 is a possible D gene (6 bases). The CDR3 has 15 residues. V lost 9 bases and J lost 4, with 20 bases in between. Germline V gene lookup returns CDR1 SGHAT and CDR2 FQNNGV. CDR3 residues: CASSLGPAGPDTQYF. In DNA, the CDR3 is TGTGCCAGTAGCCTTGGACCAGCGGGCCCAGATACGCAGTATTTT.

Of note for this clonotype: An end of the junction does not agree with germline; a read error may underlie this. The CDR3 sequence: CTSSLRGNQEIQYF. In nucleotides, the CDR3 is TGTACCAGCAGCTTGAGGGGGAACCAAGAGATCCAGTACTTC. V and J are TRBV11-2 and TRBJ2-5, with D perhaps TRBD1 (6 bases). Germline-derived CDR1 and CDR2 are SGHAT and FQNNGV. The CDR3 has 14 residues.

About this clonotype: The junction does not match germline at one end; this may be a read error. This chain's CDR3 is CASSPCRGKLFF. DNA of the CDR3: TGTGCAAGCAGCCCCTGTAGGGGAAAACTGTTTTTT. This chain joins TRBV11-2 and TRBJ1-4; tentative D call: TRBD1 (5 bases). This CDR3 contains 12 residues. The germline V gene has CDR1 SGHAT and CDR2 FQNNGV.

As regards this clonotype: A junction boundary mismatches the germline segment, possibly from a read error. This chain uses TRBV11-1 with TRBJ2-2; TRBD1 or TRBD2 may be the D gene (5 bases each). This CDR3 has 16 amino acids. The germline V gene has CDR1 SGHAT and CDR2 FQDESV (reference sequence). The CDR3 loop reads CASSRVMVGVSGELIF. For the CDR3, the DNA is TGCGCCAGCAGCAGGGTTATGGTGGGAGTGTCCGGGGAGCTGATTTTT.

V gene TRBV5-4 combines with J gene TRBJ2-7, with D tentatively TRBD1 or TRBD2 (6 bases each). Germline V lookup: CDR1 SGHNT, CDR2 YYREEE (reference sequence). The CDR3 has 15 residues. V was trimmed by 6 bases and J by 7 bases, leaving 23 bases between them. The CDR3 DNA is TGTGCCAGCACCTTTGGGGGCGGGGCGGTTCAGGAGCAGTACTTC. Its translation: CASTFGGGAVQEQYF.

Concerning this clonotype: Just one base apart from a much larger clone, this may be a read error. This sequence joins TRBV11-2 and TRBJ2-3; D unresolved. Deletions cut 1 base from V and 2 bases from J, with 10 bases between. The CDR3 runs 15 residues. Germline V gene data show CDR1 as SGHAT and CDR2 as FQNNGV. The chain's CDR3 is CASSLVRRHTDTQYF. The DNA for the CDR3 is TGTGCCAGCAGCTTAGTGAGACGCCACACAGATACGCAGTATTTT.

Details on this clonotype: Its ends do not fully match the called genes, so a read error is possible. This chain uses TRBV11-2 with TRBJ2-5; the match to TRBD2 covers 9 bases. The V gene's germline CDR1 is SGHAT and CDR2 FQNNGV. The CDR3 covers 16 residues. The CDR3 protein is CASSYSRHSGRETRYF. The CDR3 DNA reads as TGTGCCAGCAGCTACTCCCGTCATAGCGGGAGAGAGACCCGGTACTTC.

Comments on this clonotype: The conserved final phenylalanine or tryptophan is absent from the CDR3, which likely points to a read error. It is unclear where the CDR3 begins or ends on the DNA, so no DNA is shown, and the CDR3 is as TCRdb lists it. This chain uses TRBV12-3 or TRBV12-4 with TRBJ1-6; whether TRBD1, the table's D call, matches the DNA was not checked. The CDR3 totals 15 residues, both ends included. CDR3 residues: CANSLDRAHNSPLHI.

On this clonotype: A clone one base away is much larger, so this may be a read error. This chain uses TRBV3-1 with TRBJ2-7; 9 positions agree with TRBD2. CDR1 and CDR2 from the germline V gene are LGHDT and YNNKEL (reference sequence). The CDR3 loop spans 14 amino acids. With 4 bases clipped from V and 4 bases from J, the junction kept 5 bases outside the gene matches. CDR3 nucleotides: TGTGCCAGCAGCCGTTTAGCGGGAGAATACGAGCAGTACTTC. Its translation is CASSRLAGEYEQYF.

This clonotype was counted at least ten times. The chain links TRBV11-2 to TRBJ2-5, with 7 bases matching TRBD1. V was clipped by 6 bases and J by 2 bases; unmatched bases: 6. The germline gives CDR1 SGHAT, CDR2 FQNNGV. The CDR3 totals 14 residues. The CDR3 sequence: CASRPGQRQETQYF. The CDR3, as DNA: TGTGCCAGCAGACCGGGACAGCGACAAGAGACCCAGTACTTC. Combining the CDR3 with reference TRBV11-2 and TRBJ2-5 gives the whole variable domain EAGVAQSPRYKIIEKRQSVAFWCNPISGHATLYWYQQILGQGPKLLIQFQNNGVVDDSQLPKDRFSAERLKGVDSTLKIQPAKLEDSAVYLCASRPGQRQETQYFGPGTRLLVL.

As concerns this clonotype: A read error may explain this, as a much larger clone is one base away. The chain carries TRBV7-9 and TRBJ2-5, with D maybe TRBD1 (6 bases). Germline V gene lookup returns CDR1 SEHNR and CDR2 FQNEAQ (reference sequence). The CDR3 sequence is 14 residues long. The CDR3 region has the DNA TGTGCCATCAGCTTAAAGGGGGAACCAGAGACCCAGTACTTC. Protein sequence: CAISLKGEPETQYF.

Comments on this clonotype: One base away lies a much larger clone, so this may be a sequencing read error. The V gene is TRBV6-1, the J gene TRBJ2-1; D gene uncertain. This CDR3 region has 14 residues. The V gene's germline CDR1 is MNHNS and CDR2 SASEGT. V shed 5 bases and J shed 6 bases, with 14 bases lying between them. Here the CDR3 DNA reads TGTGCCAGCAGTCGCCTAAGTTCGTTCAATGAGCAGTTCTTC. Amino acid sequence: CASSRLSSFNEQFF.

As to this clonotype: The missing conserved phenylalanine or tryptophan at the end of this CDR3 makes a read error likely. The chain carries TRBV11-2 and TRBJ2-1; 13 positions match TRBD2. CDR3 length: 17 amino acids. The germline gives CDR1 SGHAT, CDR2 FQNNGV. The CDR3 sequence is CTSSRRLAGGPGDEQFS. The CDR3 DNA is TGTACCAGCAGCAGGAGACTAGCGGGAGGACCGGGGGATGAGCAGTTCTCC.

This clonotype ranks as medium-sized. The V call is TRBV12-3 or TRBV12-4, the J call TRBJ2-5, with D possibly matching TRBD1 (5 bases). CDR3 size: 14 residues. With 3 bases removed from V and 5 bases from J, the gap between germline ends came to 13 bases. The CDR3 sequence: CASSFKGLVETQYF. The CDR3 DNA reads as TGTGCCAGCAGTTTTAAGGGGCTCGTTGAGACCCAGTACTTC.

This clonotype was picked up a small number of times. A read error may explain this, as a much larger clone is one base away. CDR3 nucleotide sequence: TGTGCCAGCAGCTCCCAGGGCTTTAGCATAGATACGCAGTATTTT. Translation gives CASSSQGFSIDTQYF. This chain links TRBV11-2 with TRBJ2-3; D perhaps matches TRBD1 (5 bases). Germline loops: CDR1 SGHAT, CDR2 FQNNGV. The CDR3 has 15 residues.

Regarding this clonotype: A junction boundary mismatches the germline segment, possibly from a read error. CDR3: CASSLGHLRKRYF. The CDR3 nucleotides read TGTGCAAGCAGCTTAGGACACCTCCGCAAGCGGTACTTC. This chain links TRBV11-1 with TRBJ2-7, with D maybe TRBD1 (5 bases). Germline loops: CDR1 SGHAT, CDR2 FQDESV (reference sequence). The CDR3 has 13 amino acids.

J is TRBJ2-7 and V is TRBV5-8; possible D gene TRBD1, 5 bases. This CDR3 contains 14 residues. CDR1 is SGHTS and CDR2 is YDEGEE in the germline V gene. V lost 9 bases and J lost 3, with 19 bases in between. CDR3: CANNLEGVGYEQYF. CDR3 bases: TGTGCCAACAACTTGGAAGGGGTAGGCTACGAGCAGTACTTC.